This T cell receptor (beta chain) emerged from a study of blood T cell repertoires in COVID-19. Study-wide background: Specimens from acute and convalescent COVID-19 originated in the United States, Italy and Spain. T cells, B-cell-depleted T cells, or PBMCs provided the cDNA or gDNA that served as material.

The protocol was immunoSEQ multiplex PCR, while the TCRdb copy is restricted to in-frame clones and leaves out a portion. Found here are fewer than 150,000 clones, 75% to 85% of them singletons; the top ten hold roughly 20%. This clone was counted once. The receptor was isolated from a man older than 75 with acute or convalescent COVID-19. The sample taken for sequencing was peripheral blood.

CDR3 loop: CASSPLGGSYNEQFF. The CDR3 nucleotides are TGTGCCAGCTCACCACTCGGGGGGTCCTACAATGAGCAGTTCTTC. V gene TRBV18 combines with J gene TRBJ2-1; TRBD2 matches 7 bases. The CDR3 totals 15 residues. Germline trimming cut 1 base from V and 1 base from J; bases unmatched to any gene: 1. Germline-derived CDR1 and CDR2 are KGHSH and LQKENI.